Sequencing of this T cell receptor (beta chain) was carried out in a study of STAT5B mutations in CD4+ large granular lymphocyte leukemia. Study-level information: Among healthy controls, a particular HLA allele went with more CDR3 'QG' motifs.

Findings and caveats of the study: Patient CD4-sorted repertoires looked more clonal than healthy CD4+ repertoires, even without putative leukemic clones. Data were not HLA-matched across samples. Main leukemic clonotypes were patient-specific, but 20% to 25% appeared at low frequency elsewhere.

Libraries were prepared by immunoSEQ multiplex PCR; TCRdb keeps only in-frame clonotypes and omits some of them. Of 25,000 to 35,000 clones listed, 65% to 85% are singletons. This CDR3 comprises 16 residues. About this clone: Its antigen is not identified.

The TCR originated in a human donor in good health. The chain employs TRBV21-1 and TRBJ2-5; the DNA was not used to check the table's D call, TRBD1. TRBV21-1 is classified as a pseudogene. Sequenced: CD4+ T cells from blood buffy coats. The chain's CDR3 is CASSKAGQGIQETQYF. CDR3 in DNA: TGTGCCAGCAGCAAAGCCGGACAGGGGATCCAAGAGACCCAGTACTTC.